The present entry profiles one T cell receptor beta chain with its context. The repertoire was sequenced with immunoSEQ multiplex PCR; TCRdb's copy has only in-frame clones and lacks some. The sample has 200,000 to 300,000 clones; over 80% are singletons. Trimming took 4 bases from V and 7 from J, leaving 11 bases between them. This CDR3 is built from 12 residues. Germline loops: CDR1 SGHNT, CDR2 YENEEA. The record originates from a study of blood T cell repertoires in COVID-19. Study as a whole: Samples of COVID-19 (acute and convalescent) were obtained from the United States, Italy and Spain.

Sequenced input: peripheral blood. The receptor's source is a woman aged 55 to 70 with active or convalescent COVID-19. This chain uses TRBV11-3 with TRBJ2-7; no firm D call. CDR3: CASSSMSREQYF. CDR3 DNA: TGTGCCAGCAGCTCGATGTCGAGAGAGCAGTACTTC.